This T cell receptor beta chain was retrieved from a study of T cell changes during pregnancy in multiple sclerosis. The V gene's germline CDR1 is LNHDA and CDR2 SQIVND (reference sequence). Trimming shortened V by 4 bases and J by 7 bases, and 10 bases separated the two germline ends. The CDR3 is made up of 12 amino acids. Assay: immunoSEQ multiplex PCR; the TCRdb copy retains only in-frame clones and omits some. The profile shows some 120,000 clones, less than 97% of them singletons. V is TRBV19 and J is TRBJ1-1; no clear D gene. The specimen comprised peripheral blood, sampled after pregnancy. The TCR originated in a female donor with multiple sclerosis, enrolled in a pregnancy study. CDR3 coding DNA: TGTGCCAGTAGTAAGTCGACTATTGAAGCTTTCTTT. Translation gives CASSKSTIEAFF.